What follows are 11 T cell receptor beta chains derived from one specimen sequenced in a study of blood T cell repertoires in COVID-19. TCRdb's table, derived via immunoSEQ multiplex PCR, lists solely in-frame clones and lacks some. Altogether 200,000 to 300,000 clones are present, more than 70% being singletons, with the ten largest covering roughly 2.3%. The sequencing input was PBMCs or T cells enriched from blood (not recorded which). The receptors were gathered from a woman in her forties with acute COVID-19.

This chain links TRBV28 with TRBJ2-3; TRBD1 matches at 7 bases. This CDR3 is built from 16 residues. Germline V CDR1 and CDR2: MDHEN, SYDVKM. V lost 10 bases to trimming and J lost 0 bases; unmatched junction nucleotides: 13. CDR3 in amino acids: CANIPRGQTSTDTQYF. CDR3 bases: TGTGCCAACATCCCTAGGGGACAGACTAGCACAGATACGCAGTATTTT. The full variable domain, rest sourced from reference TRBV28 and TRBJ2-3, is DVKVTQSSRYLVKRTGEKVFLECVQDMDHENMFWYRQDPGLGLRLIYFSYDVKMKEKGDIPEGYSVSREKKERFSLILESASTNQTSMYLCANIPRGQTSTDTQYFGPGTRLTVL.

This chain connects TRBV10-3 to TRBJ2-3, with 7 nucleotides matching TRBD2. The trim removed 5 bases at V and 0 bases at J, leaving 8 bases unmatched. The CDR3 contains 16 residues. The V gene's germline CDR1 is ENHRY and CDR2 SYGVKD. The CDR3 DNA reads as TGTGCCATCAGTTTCCTAGCGGACTCTAGCACAGATACGCAGTATTTT. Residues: CAISFLADSSTDTQYF.

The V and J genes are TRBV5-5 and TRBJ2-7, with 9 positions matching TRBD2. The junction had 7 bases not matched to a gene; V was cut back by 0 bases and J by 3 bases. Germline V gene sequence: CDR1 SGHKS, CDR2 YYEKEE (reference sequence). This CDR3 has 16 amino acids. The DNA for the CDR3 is TGTGCCAGCAGCTTGGCTAGCGGGGCTATCATCTACGAGCAGTACTTC. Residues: CASSLASGAIIYEQYF.

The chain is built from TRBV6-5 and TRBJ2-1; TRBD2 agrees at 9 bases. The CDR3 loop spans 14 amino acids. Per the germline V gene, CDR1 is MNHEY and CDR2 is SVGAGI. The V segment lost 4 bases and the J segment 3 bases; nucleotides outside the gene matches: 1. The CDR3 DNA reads TGTGCCAGCAGTTCTAGCGGGATCTACAATGAGCAGTTCTTC. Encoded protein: CASSSSGIYNEQFF.

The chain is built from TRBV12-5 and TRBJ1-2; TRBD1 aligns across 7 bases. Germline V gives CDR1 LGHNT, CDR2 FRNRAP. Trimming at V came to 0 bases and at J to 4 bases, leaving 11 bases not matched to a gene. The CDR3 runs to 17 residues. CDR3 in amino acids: CASGLVMLQGSGYGYTF. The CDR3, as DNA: TGTGCTAGTGGTTTGGTAATGTTACAGGGGTCTGGCTATGGCTACACCTTC. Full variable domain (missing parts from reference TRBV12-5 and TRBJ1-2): DARVTQTPRHKVTEMGQEVTMRCQPILGHNTVFWYRQTMMQGLELLAYFRNRAPLDDSGMPKDRFSAEMPDATLATLKIQPSEPRDSAVYFCASGLVMLQGSGYGYTFGSGTRLTVV.

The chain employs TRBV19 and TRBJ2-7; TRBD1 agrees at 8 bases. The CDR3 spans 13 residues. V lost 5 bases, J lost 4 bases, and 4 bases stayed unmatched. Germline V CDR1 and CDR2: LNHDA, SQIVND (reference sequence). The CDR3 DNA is TGTGCCAGTAGTCCGGGACAGGAGTACGAGCAGTACTTC. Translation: CASSPGQEYEQYF. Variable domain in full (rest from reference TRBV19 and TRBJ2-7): DGGITQSPKYLFRKEGQNVTLSCEQNLNHDAMYWYRQDPGQGLRLIYYSQIVNDFQKGDIAEGYSVSREKKESFPLTVTSAQKNPTAFYLCASSPGQEYEQYFGPGTRLTVT.

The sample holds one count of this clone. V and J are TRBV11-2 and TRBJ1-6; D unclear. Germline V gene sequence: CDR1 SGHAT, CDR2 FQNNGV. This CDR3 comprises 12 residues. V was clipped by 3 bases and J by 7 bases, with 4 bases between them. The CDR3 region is CASSFPNSPLHF. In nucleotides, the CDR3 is TGTGCCAGCAGCTTCCCAAATTCACCCCTCCACTTT.

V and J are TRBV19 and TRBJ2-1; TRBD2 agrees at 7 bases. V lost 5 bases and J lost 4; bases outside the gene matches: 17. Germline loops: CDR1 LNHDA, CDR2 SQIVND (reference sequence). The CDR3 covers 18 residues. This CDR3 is CASSGRGIRGTLYNEQFF. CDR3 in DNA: TGTGCCAGTAGTGGGCGGGGGATTCGGGGGACCCTATACAATGAGCAGTTCTTC.

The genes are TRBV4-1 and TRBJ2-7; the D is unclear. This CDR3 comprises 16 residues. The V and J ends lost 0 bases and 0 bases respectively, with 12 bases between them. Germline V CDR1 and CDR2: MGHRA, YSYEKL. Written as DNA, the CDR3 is TGCGCCAGCAGCCAAGAGTACCCAGGTAGCTCCTACGAGCAGTACTTC. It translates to CASSQEYPGSSYEQYF.

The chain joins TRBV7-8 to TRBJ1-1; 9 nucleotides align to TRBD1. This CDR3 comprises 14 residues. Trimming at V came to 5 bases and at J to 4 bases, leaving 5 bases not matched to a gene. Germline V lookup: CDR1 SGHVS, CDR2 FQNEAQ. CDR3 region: CASSPGQGPTEAFF. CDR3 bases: TGTGCCAGCAGCCCGGGACAGGGCCCCACTGAAGCTTTCTTT.

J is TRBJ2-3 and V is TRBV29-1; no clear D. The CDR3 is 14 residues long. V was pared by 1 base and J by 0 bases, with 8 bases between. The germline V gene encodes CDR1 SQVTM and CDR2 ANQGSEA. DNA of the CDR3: TGCAGCGTTGAAGGGCAGACTAGCACAGATACGCAGTATTTT. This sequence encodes CSVEGQTSTDTQYF.